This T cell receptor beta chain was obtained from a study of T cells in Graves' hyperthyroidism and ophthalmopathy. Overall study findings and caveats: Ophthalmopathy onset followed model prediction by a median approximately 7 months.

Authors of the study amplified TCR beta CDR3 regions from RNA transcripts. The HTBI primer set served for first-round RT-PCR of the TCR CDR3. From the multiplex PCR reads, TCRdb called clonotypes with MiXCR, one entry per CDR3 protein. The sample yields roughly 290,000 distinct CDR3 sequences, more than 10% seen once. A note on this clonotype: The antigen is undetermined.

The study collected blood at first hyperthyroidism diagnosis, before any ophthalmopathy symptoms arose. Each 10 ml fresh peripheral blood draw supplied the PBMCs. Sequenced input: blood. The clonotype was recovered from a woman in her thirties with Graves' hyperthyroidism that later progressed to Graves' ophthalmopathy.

CDR3 sequence reads: CASSLQQGLGRVFGYTF. CDR3 in DNA: TGTGCCAGCTCACTACAACAGGGTTTAGGGCGCGTTTTTGGCTACACCTTC. This chain links TRBV18 with TRBJ1-2, with a possible D match to TRBD1 (6 bases). V was pared by 4 bases and J by 7 bases, with 25 bases between. CDR1 and CDR2 (germline): KGHSH, LQKENI. The CDR3 spans 17 residues.